This T cell receptor (beta chain) was observed in a study of cytotoxic CD8 clonotypes in ibrutinib-treated CLL. Study-wide points: Exceeding age-matched healthy donors, baseline clonality also tracked the counts of circulating CD8+ T cells. Samples from sustained-remission and progressing patients were taken at different times.

Trimming removed 5 bases at V and 5 bases at J, with 9 bases between. Per the germline V gene, CDR1 is MDHEN and CDR2 is SYDVKM. The CDR3 is 13 residues long. Generated by immunoSEQ multiplex PCR, the TCRdb table keeps only in-frame clones and is missing some. The sample holds fewer than 25,000 clones, roughly 72% seen once. Investigators sourced about 2.2 micrograms of genomic DNA from cryopreserved PBMCs for TCR beta libraries. A note on this clone: No antigen is known for it.

This sequence was found in a human donor with chronic lymphocytic leukemia. The V and J genes are TRBV28 and TRBJ2-2; D is undetermined. The specimen was PBMCs, collected before ibrutinib treatment. The CDR3 bases are TGTGCCAGCAGTATACAGAGAACCGGGGAGCTGTTTTTT. Its translation is CASSIQRTGELFF.